One and the same sample provided the 15 T cell receptor beta chains below, sequenced in a study of response to subunit inactivated influenza vaccine (dated by TCRdb to about 2018). Libraries were built with RT-PCR. TCRdb shows the sequencer as Illumina HiSeq 2500. Through fastp at Q25 and MiXCR, TCRdb rebuilt clones from the public reads, retaining in-frame beta chains. Rows merge per CDR3 protein into single entries with the most common DNA and genes. For this sample there are some 500,000 distinct CDR3 sequences; around 25% appear just once. The ten largest clones take up under 2.5% of the sample. Specimen: CD4+ T cells sorted from PBMCs, collected 5 days after vaccination. The receptors here all came from a man aged 50-59 years who received an inactivated influenza vaccine. Donor details come from another sample of the same person, matched by shared clones.

This clonotype was seen many times. The CDR3 loop is CASSLVETQYF. The CDR3 coding sequence is TGTGCCAGCAGCTTAGTGGAGACCCAGTACTTC. This chain joins TRBV7-2 and TRBJ2-5; the D is unclear. The V gene's germline CDR1 is SGHTA and CDR2 FQGNSA. The CDR3 contains 11 residues. V shed 1 base and J shed 5 bases, with 2 bases lying between them.

This clonotype was observed a handful of times. The rearrangement uses TRBV7-2 and TRBJ2-5; D gene unclear. The germline CDR1 and CDR2 sequences are SGHTA and FQGNSA. The V end lost 5 bases, the J end lost 5 bases, and 9 bases lay between the germline ends. The length of the CDR3 is 12 residues. The CDR3, as DNA: TGTGCCAGCAGCAAGCCCAGGGAGACCCAGTACTTC. Its protein is CASSKPRETQYF.

This clonotype was picked up a small number of times. The CDR3 sequence is CATSDRLAGEPNEQFF. CDR3 coding DNA: TGTGCCACCAGTGACCGACTAGCGGGAGAACCCAATGAGCAGTTCTTC. The chain employs TRBV24-1 and TRBJ2-1, with 12 bases lining up with TRBD2. The germline CDR1 and CDR2 sequences are KGHDR and SFDVKD. The CDR3 has 16 amino acids. The V segment lost 4 bases and the J segment 6 bases; nucleotides outside the gene matches: 6.

The rearrangement joins TRBV4-2 to TRBJ1-1; a possible D gene is TRBD1 (5 bases). Germline values: CDR1 LGHNA, CDR2 YNFKEQ. Trimming took off 0 bases at V and 1 base at J, with 9 bases between the two ends. The CDR3 extends over 15 amino acids. CDR3 nucleotide sequence: TGTGCCAGCAGCCAAGAACCAGACAGGAACACTGAAGCTTTCTTT. Protein: CASSQEPDRNTEAFF.

The J gene is TRBJ1-2, the V gene TRBV24-1; 7 positions match TRBD1. This CDR3 has 17 residues. After removal of 3 bases from V and 3 bases from J, the junction contained 12 bases not matched to a gene. Per the germline V gene, CDR1 is KGHDR and CDR2 is SFDVKD. The DNA for the CDR3 is TGTGCCACCAGTGATCCCAGACAGGGCCAGAACTACTATGGCTACACCTTC. It yields the protein CATSDPRQGQNYYGYTF.

This clonotype has a handful of counts. The chain employs TRBV20-1 and TRBJ2-1; tentatively, D is TRBD2 (6 bases). This CDR3 region has 14 residues. Germline CDR1 is DFQATT and CDR2 is SNEGSKA (reference sequence). The ends were cut back, 0 bases at V and 4 bases at J, with 10 bases in the middle. CDR3 coding DNA: TGCAGTGCTAGAGATCTGGCGGGGTACAATGAGCAGTTCTTC. This encodes CSARDLAGYNEQFF.

This chain links TRBV20-1 with TRBJ1-2, with 7 bases aligning to TRBD1. The CDR3 is 18 amino acids. Trimming at V came to 6 bases and at J to 3 bases, leaving 22 bases not matched to a gene. CDR1 DFQATT and CDR2 SNEGSKA come from the germline V gene (reference sequence). CDR3 sequence reads: CSAPRLGQSHFGDYGYTF. As DNA, the CDR3 is TGCAGTGCCCCGAGGCTGGGACAGTCTCACTTCGGAGACTATGGCTACACCTTC.

This chain's CDR3 is CASSLENPGRANEQFF. Written as DNA, the CDR3 is TGCGCCAGCAGCCTTGAAAACCCCGGCCGGGCCAATGAGCAGTTCTTC. This sequence joins TRBV4-3 and TRBJ2-1; the D is unclear. The CDR3 is 16 amino acids. V was clipped by 4 bases and J by 6 bases, with 19 bases between them. Germline values: CDR1 LGHNA, CDR2 YSLEER.

The chain couples TRBV18 to TRBJ2-5, with unresolved D. The CDR3 is made up of 13 amino acids. Germline V lookup: CDR1 KGHSH, CDR2 LQKENI. V lost 4 bases and J lost 3, with 9 bases in between. CDR3 amino acids: CASSHSAEETQYF. CDR3 in DNA: TGTGCCAGCTCACACTCAGCAGAAGAGACCCAGTACTTC. Supplemented by reference TRBV18 and TRBJ2-5, the full variable domain reads NAGVMQNPRHLVRRRGQEARLRCSPMKGHSHVYWYRQLPEEGLKFMVYLQKENIIDESGMPKERFSAEFPKEGPSILRIQQVVRGDSAAYFCASSHSAEETQYFGPGTRLLVL.

This clonotype was picked up a small number of times. This chain connects TRBV5-1 to TRBJ2-1, with a possible D match to TRBD1 (5 bases). Deletions cut 4 bases from V and 5 bases from J, with 13 bases between. The CDR3 has 14 amino acids. Germline V CDR1 and CDR2: SGHRS, YFSETQ. This chain's CDR3 is CASSVDRIDNEQFF. CDR3 coding DNA: TGCGCCAGCAGCGTTGACAGAATCGACAATGAGCAGTTCTTC.

There are many counts of this clonotype. The chain recombines TRBV3-1 with TRBJ2-2; possibly TRBD1 or TRBD2 for D (5 bases each). Trimming took off 3 bases at V and 5 bases at J, with 10 bases between the two ends. The CDR3 sequence is 14 residues long. Germline V gene lookup returns CDR1 LGHDT and CDR2 YNNKEL (reference sequence). CDR3 residues: CASSQGTGTGELFF. The CDR3 DNA reads as TGTGCCAGCAGCCAGGGGACCGGTACCGGGGAGCTGTTTTTT.

This clonotype occurred a few times. The chain employs TRBV11-2 and TRBJ2-2, with 9 bases lining up with TRBD1. CDR1 is SGHAT and CDR2 is FQNNGV in the germline V gene. This CDR3 contains 15 residues. Trimming removed 5 bases from V and 4 bases from J; junction bases left unmatched: 5. The chain's CDR3 is CASSRDRVGTGELFF. The DNA for the CDR3 is TGTGCCAGCAGCAGGGACAGGGTTGGCACCGGGGAGCTGTTTTTT.

This clonotype was seen more than once but under ten times. This chain's CDR3 is CSAPENTGELFF. The CDR3 bases are TGCAGTGCTCCTGAGAACACCGGGGAGCTGTTTTTT. This rearrangement joins TRBV20-1 to TRBJ2-2; D gene uncertain. Trimming took off 5 bases at V and 1 base at J, with 5 bases between the two ends. The germline gives CDR1 DFQATT, CDR2 SNEGSKA (reference sequence). This CDR3 spans 12 amino acids.

This clonotype was observed at least ten times. The chain is built from TRBV20-1 and TRBJ2-5; D possibly corresponds to TRBD1 (6 bases). The germline V gene encodes CDR1 DFQATT and CDR2 SNEGSKA (reference sequence). V was pared by 1 base and J by 13 bases, with 16 bases between. The CDR3 spans 12 residues. CDR3 nucleotides: TGCAGTGCTAGAGCATCACAGGGACACTGGTACTTC. It translates to CSARASQGHWYF.

The rearrangement uses TRBV6-5 and TRBJ2-1, with TRBD2 matching over 7 bases. The CDR3 is 14 amino acids. The V gene end was trimmed by 2 bases and the J gene end by 4 bases; junction bases not matched to a gene: 2. The V gene's germline CDR1 is MNHEY and CDR2 SVGAGI. This chain's CDR3 is CASSYQRGYNEQFF. The CDR3 coding sequence is TGTGCCAGCAGTTACCAGCGGGGATACAATGAGCAGTTCTTC.